Listed below are T cell receptor beta chains from one sample, sequenced in a study of blood T cell repertoires in COVID-19. Repertoires were generated with immunoSEQ multiplex PCR, while TCRdb's copy carries only in-frame clones and drops some. This table holds about 100,000 clones, around 84% found once. The sequenced material came from peripheral blood. The receptors here all came from a man in his sixties with acute or convalescent COVID-19. Each CDR3 is given without its conserved first and last residue.

v_gene	CDR3aa
TRBV5-1	ASWDTANTGELF
TRBV7-2	ASSSIDRVYSPLH
TRBV5-1	ASRPGDRGGNEQF
TRBV18	ASSPPGHYQPQH
TRBV28	ATTADRLAGVETQY
TRBV7-2	ASSLESGTDQPQH
TRBV15	ATSWQINQPQH
TRBV2	ASSLTADTEAF
TRBV11-2	ASSLGAVRHTEAF
TRBV3-1/TRBV3-2	ASSVDRSYEQY
TRBV4-2	ASSQMTSGNTGELF
TRBV11-3	ASSLEGLQKETQY
TRBV27	ATRWGQGNQPQH
TRBV9	ASSPSNTGELF
TRBV7-8	ASSLARTGSRYEQY
TRBV28	ASSQASFQPQH
TRBV5-4	ASSRQGEWNTEAF
TRBV11-3	ASSLVSGAHYT
TRBV12-3/TRBV12-4	ASSFTGLPQH
TRBV11-3	ASSFNGAGAYYNEQF
TRBV10-1	ASSEDREAGFGNEQF
TRBV9	ASSTGQGVTFQPQH
TRBV11-3	ASSMKRGETQY
TRBV5-1	ASSLGWNYNNEQF
TRBV28	ASSYPSAKNIQY
TRBV24-1	ATSDPGTGSYNEQF
TRBV14	ASSSFRGLTEAF
TRBV7-2	ASSHFGTRETGELF
TRBV6-6	ASSLWWTGDVGANSPLH
TRBV5-1	ASSLGTANYGYT
TRBV18	ASSQPGQGDQPQH
TRBV11-3	ASRVSGGTEAF
TRBV7-2	ASSLARGNEQF
TRBV6-5	ALQRDVGPYNEQF
TRBV25-1	ASTGLTNTGELF
TRBV5-1	ASSLVSTSADTQY
TRBV5-4	ASSLAGGNEQF
TRBV2	ASSGTERNQPQH
TRBV20-1	SASSGGSVSGELF
TRBV5-6	ASSLVLAGEVGD
TRBV7-2	ASSFAGYGYT
TRBV20-1	SASIGQETQY
TRBV2	ASSENPNVRRLAKNIQY
TRBV14	ASSPLAGGPYTQY